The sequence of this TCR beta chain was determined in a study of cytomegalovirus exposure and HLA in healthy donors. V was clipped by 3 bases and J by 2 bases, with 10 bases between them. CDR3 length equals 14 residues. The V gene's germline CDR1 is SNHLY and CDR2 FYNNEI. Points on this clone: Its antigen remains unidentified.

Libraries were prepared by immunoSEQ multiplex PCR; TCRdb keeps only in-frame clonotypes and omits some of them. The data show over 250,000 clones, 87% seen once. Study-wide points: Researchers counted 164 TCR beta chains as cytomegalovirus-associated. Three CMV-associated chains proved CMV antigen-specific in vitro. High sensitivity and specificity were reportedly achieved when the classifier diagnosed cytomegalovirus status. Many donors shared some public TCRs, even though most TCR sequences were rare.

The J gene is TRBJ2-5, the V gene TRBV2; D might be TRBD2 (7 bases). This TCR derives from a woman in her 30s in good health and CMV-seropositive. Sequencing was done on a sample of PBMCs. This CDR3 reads CASSEKGGQETQYF. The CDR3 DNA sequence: TGTGCCAGCAGTGAGAAGGGGGGGCAAGAGACCCAGTACTTC.